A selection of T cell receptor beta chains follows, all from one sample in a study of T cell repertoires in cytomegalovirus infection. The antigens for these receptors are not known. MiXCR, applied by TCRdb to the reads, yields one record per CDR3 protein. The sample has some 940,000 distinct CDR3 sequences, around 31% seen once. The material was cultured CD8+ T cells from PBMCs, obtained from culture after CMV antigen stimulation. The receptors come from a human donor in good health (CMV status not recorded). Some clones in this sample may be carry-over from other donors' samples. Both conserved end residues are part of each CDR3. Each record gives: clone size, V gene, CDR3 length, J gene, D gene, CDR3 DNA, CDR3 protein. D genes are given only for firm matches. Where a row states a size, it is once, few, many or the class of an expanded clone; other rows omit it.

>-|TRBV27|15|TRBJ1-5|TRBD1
TGTGCCAGCAGCGCCACAGGGGGCAGGAATCAGCCCCAGCATTTT
CASSATGGRNQPQHF
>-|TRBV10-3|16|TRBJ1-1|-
TGTGCCATCAGTGAGTCGAGGATTGGTAAAAACACTGAAGCTTTCTTT
CAISESRIGKNTEAFF
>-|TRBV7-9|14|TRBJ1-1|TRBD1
TGTGCCAGTGGGACAGGGCTAATGAACACTGAAGCTTTCTTT
CASGTGLMNTEAFF
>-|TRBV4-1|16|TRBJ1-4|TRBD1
TGCGCCAGCAGCCAGGGATTTGGACAGGGTCGAGAAAAACTGTTTTTT
CASSQGFGQGREKLFF
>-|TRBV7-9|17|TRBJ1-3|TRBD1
TGTGCCAGCAGCTCAAATTCCGGGACAGACTCTGGAAACACCATATATTTT
CASSSNSGTDSGNTIYF
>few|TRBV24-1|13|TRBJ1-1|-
TGTGCCACCAGTGTGGCAGGAGACACTGAAGCTTTCTTT
CATSVAGDTEAFF
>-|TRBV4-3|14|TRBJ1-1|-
TGCGCCAGCAGCCAAGATCCCGCCAAACCCGAAGCTTTCTTT
CASSQDPAKPEAFF
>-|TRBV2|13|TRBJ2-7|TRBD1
TGTGCCGTCCCCGGGACAGGGGTCGTTGAGCAGTACTTC
CAVPGTGVVEQYF
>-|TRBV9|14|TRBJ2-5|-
TGTGCCAGCAGCGTTACAGGGAGCCAAGAGACCCAGTACTTC
CASSVTGSQETQYF
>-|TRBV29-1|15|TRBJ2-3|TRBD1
TGCAGCGTGAGGGACAGCCCCTCCGCCGCCGATACGCAGTATTTT
CSVRDSPSAADTQYF
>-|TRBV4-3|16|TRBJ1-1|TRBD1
TGCGCCAGCAGCCAAGATTGGGCAGGGGGCTTCACTGAAGCTTTCTTT
CASSQDWAGGFTEAFF
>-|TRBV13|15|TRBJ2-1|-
TGTGCCAGCAGCTCACAACAGGGTCCCTCCAATGAGCAGTTCTTC
CASSSQQGPSNEQFF
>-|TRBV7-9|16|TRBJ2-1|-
TGTGCCAGCAGCTCTTACAGGTCCCCGACTACAAATGAGCAGTTCTTC
CASSSYRSPTTNEQFF
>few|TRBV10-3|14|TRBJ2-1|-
TGTGCCACCATTTCTAGGGTAATGGGCAATGAGCAGTTCTTC
CATISRVMGNEQFF
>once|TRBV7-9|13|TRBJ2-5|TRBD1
TGTGCCAGCAGCCCGAGACAGGGTAGGACCCAGTACTTC
CASSPRQGRTQYF
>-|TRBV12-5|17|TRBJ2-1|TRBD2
TGTGCTAGTGGTTTGGTAGCCGGGACTAGCGGGGGAAATGAGCAGTTCTTC
CASGLVAGTSGGNEQFF
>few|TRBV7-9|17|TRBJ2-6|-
TGTGCCAGCAGCTCGGGAGATCCCCACTCTGGGGCCAACGTCCTGACTTTC
CASSSGDPHSGANVLTF
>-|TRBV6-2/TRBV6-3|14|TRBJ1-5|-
TGTGCCAGCCTCGGACCCCAGGGCAATCAGCCCCAGCATTTT
CASLGPQGNQPQHF
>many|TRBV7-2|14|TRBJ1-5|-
TGTGCCAGCAGCTTCGGTGGGGGACGACAGCCCCAGCATTTT
CASSFGGGRQPQHF
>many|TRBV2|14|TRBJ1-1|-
TGTGCCAGCAGTGAATCGTTGGGGTTTTCTGAAGCTTTCTTT
CASSESLGFSEAFF
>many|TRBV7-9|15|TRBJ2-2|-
TGTGCCAGCAGCTTATCAGGGGTGAACACCGGGGAGCTGTTTTTT
CASSLSGVNTGELFF
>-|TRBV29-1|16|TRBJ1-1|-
TGCAGCGTATCCTCTGAAACGGCACGAATGAACACTGAAGCTTTCTTT
CSVSSETARMNTEAFF
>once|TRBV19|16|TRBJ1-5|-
TGTGCCAGTAGTATCCGGGGACCTTATAGCAATCAGCCCCAGCATTTT
CASSIRGPYSNQPQHF
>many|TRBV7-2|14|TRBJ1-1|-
TGTGCCAGCAGCTTAGGGCAGCAGAACACTGAAGCTTTCTTT
CASSLGQQNTEAFF
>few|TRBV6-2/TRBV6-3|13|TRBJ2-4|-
TGTGCCAGCAGTCCGCCGGAGGGCCCCATTCAGTACTTC
CASSPPEGPIQYF
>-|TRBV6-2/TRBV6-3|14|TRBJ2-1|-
TGTGCCAGCAGTTACGTTTCTGGAGACAATGAGCAGTTCTTC
CASSYVSGDNEQFF
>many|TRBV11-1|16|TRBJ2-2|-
TGTGCCAGCAGCTTAGCTGGGGGCGCGAGCACCGGGGAGCTGTTTTTT
CASSLAGGASTGELFF
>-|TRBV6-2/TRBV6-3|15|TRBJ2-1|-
TGTGCCAGCAGCGCCCCCGGCCTGTCCTACAATGAGCAGTTCTTC
CASSAPGLSYNEQFF
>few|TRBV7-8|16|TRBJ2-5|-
TGTGCCAGCAGCTCCCTTCCGCGACAAAACCAAGAGACCCAGTACTTC
CASSSLPRQNQETQYF
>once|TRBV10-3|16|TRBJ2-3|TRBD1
TGTGCCATCAGTGAGTCCTCGACAGGGGTTGTAGATACGCAGTATTTT
CAISESSTGVVDTQYF
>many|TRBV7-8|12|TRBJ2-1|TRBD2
TGTGCCACTGCGGGGGGGGTCAATGAGCAGTTCTTC
CATAGGVNEQFF
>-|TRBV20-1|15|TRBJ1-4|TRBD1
TGCAGTGCCCTGGGACAGCTGGCAACTAATGAAAAACTGTTTTTT
CSALGQLATNEKLFF
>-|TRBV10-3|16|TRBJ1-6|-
TGTGCCATCAGTGAGGACAGGAGCTCCCATAATTCACCCCTCCACTTT
CAISEDRSSHNSPLHF
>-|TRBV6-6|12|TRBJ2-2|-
TGTGCCTCCGGGGGCCTCCCCGGGGAGCTGTTTTTT
CASGGLPGELFF
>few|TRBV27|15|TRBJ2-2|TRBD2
TGTGCCAGCAGTCTAGGACTAGCGGACACCGGGGAGCTGTTTTTT
CASSLGLADTGELFF
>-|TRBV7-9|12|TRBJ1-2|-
TGTGCCAGCAGGTCGGCCCGACGGGGCTACACCTTC
CASRSARRGYTF
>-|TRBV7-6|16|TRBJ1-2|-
TGTGCCAGCAGCTTGTCCCAGGGCTACGCTAACTATGGCTACACCTTC
CASSLSQGYANYGYTF
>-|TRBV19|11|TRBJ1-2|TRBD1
TGTGCCACTTGGACAGGGAATGGCTACACCTTC
CATWTGNGYTF
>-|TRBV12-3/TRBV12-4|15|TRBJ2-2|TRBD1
TGTGCCAGCAGCACGGACAGGATGGACACCGGGGAGCTGTTTTTT
CASSTDRMDTGELFF
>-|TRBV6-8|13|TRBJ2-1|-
TGTGCCAGCAGTTACTCGACCGAAAATGAGCAGTTCTTC
CASSYSTENEQFF
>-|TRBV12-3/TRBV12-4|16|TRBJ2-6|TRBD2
TGTGCCAGCAGGATAGCGGGGGGGGGTGGGGCCAACGTCCTGACTTTC
CASRIAGGGGANVLTF
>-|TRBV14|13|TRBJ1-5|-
TGTGCCAGCAGCTCCCACCCGAATCAGCCCCAGCATTTT
CASSSHPNQPQHF
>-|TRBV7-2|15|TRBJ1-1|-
TGTGCCAGCAGCGTGAACCCCCTCACAGGCACTGAAGCTTTCTTT
CASSVNPLTGTEAFF
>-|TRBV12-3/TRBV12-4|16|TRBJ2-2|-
TGTGCCAGCAGTTTTAAGGTGGGGGCGAGCACCGGGGAGCTGTTTTTT
CASSFKVGASTGELFF
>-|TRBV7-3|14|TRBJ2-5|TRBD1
TGTGCCAGCAGCTTCGGGGACAGGGTTAAGACCCAGTACTTC
CASSFGDRVKTQYF
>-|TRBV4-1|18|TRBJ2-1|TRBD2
TGCGCCAGCAGCCAAGAACTAGCGGGGGAGACATCCTACAATGAGCAGTTCTTC
CASSQELAGETSYNEQFF